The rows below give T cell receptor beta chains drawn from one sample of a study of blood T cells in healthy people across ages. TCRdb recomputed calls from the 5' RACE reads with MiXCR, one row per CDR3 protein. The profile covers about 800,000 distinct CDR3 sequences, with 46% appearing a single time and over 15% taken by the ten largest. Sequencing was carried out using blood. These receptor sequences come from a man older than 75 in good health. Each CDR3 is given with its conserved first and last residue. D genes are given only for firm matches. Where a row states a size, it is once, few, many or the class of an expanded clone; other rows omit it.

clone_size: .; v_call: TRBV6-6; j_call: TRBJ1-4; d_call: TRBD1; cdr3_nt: TGTGCCAGCAGTTACCCCTCGGGACAGCCCATTAATGAAAAACTGTTTTTT; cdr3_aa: CASSYPSGQPINEKLFF
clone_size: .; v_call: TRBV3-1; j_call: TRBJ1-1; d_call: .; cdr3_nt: TGTGCCAGCAGCCACAGGGATCGGAACACTGAAGCTTTCTTT; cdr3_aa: CASSHRDRNTEAFF
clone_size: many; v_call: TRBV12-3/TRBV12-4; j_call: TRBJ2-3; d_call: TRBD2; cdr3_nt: TGTGCCAGCACCTTGGGGCTAGCGGGAGTTCTAGATACGCAGTATTTT; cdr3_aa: CASTLGLAGVLDTQYF
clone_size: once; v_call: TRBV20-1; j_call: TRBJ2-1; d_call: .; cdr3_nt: TGCAGTTCCCGTCGGGGACGAGCGGGCTACAATGAGCAGTTCTTC; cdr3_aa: CSSRRGRAGYNEQFF
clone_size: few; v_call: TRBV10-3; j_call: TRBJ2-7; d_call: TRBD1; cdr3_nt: TGTGCCATCAGTGAGTCGGAAGACAGGGGGTTAGGCGAGCAGTACTTC; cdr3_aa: CAISESEDRGLGEQYF
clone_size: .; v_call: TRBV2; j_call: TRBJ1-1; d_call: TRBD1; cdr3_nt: TGTGCCAGCGGAGGACAGGTCCTGTCCATGAACACTGAAGCTTTCTTT; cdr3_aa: CASGGQVLSMNTEAFF
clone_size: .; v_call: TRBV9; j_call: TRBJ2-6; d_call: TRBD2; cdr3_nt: TGTGCCAGCAGCGTAGAATGGACTAGCGGGAGGACTGGGGCCAACGTCCTGACTTTC; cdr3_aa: CASSVEWTSGRTGANVLTF
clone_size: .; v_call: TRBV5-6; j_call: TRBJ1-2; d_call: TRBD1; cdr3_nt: TGTGCCAGCAGCTCCCGGGGACAGGGTCTTGGCTACACCTTC; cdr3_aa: CASSSRGQGLGYTF
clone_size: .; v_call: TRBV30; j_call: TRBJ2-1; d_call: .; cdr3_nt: TGTGCCTGGAGTGGCCGGGACACGAGCTCCTACAATGAGCAGTTCTTC; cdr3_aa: CAWSGRDTSSYNEQFF
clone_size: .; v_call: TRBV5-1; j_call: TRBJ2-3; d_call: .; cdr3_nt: TGCGCCAGCAGCGCCGATGCGGGCACAGATACGCAGTATTTT; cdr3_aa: CASSADAGTDTQYF
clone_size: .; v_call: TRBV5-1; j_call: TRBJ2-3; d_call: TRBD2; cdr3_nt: TGCGCCAGCAGCCTACGACTAGCGGGAGACCGAGATACGCAGTATTTT; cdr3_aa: CASSLRLAGDRDTQYF
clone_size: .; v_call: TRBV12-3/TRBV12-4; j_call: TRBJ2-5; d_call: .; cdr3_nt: TGTGCCAGCAGGTCAGGAGCCCAGCAAGAGACCCAGTACTTC; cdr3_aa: CASRSGAQQETQYF
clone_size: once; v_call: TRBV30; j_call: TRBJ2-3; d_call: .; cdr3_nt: TGTGCCTGGAGTTCGACAGCAACAGATACGCAGTATTTT; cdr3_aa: CAWSSTATDTQYF
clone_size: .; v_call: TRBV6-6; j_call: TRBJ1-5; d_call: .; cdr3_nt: TGTGCCAGCGGTCCAGGAAACAATCAGCCCCAGCATTTT; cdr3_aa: CASGPGNNQPQHF
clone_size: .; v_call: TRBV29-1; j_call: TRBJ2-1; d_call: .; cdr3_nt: TGCAGCGTTAGTAAACATGCCTACAATGAGCAGTTCTTC; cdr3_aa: CSVSKHAYNEQFF
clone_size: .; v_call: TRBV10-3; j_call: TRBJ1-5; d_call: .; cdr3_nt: TGTGCCATCAGTGAGTCGGACAGTCAGCCCCTGCATTTT; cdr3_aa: CAISESDSQPLHF
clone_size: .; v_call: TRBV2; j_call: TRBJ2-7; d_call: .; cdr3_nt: TGTGCCAGCAGACAGGTCCCAAGCTCCTACGAGCAGTACTTC; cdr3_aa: CASRQVPSSYEQYF
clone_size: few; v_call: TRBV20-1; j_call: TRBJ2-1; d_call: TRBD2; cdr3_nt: TGCAGTGCTCTATCGACCGGGACTACGAATGAGCAGTTCTTC; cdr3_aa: CSALSTGTTNEQFF
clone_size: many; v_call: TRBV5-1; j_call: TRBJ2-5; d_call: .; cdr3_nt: TGCGCCAGCAGCTTGACGGCAGGGAGTCTTGAGACCCAGTACTTC; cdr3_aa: CASSLTAGSLETQYF
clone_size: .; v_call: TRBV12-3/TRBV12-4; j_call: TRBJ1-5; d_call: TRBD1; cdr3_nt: TGTGCCAGCACCATGGGACAGCAAAATCAGCCCCAGCATTTT; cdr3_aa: CASTMGQQNQPQHF
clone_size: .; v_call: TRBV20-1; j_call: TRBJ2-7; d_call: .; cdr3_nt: TGCAGTGTCCAAGACGCCGCCAGGGAATCCTACAATGAGCAGTACTTC; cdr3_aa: CSVQDAARESYNEQYF
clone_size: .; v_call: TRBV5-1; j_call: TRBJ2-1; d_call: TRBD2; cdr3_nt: TGCGCCAGCAGCTTAATAGCGGGAGTGTCCTACAATGAGCAGTTCTTC; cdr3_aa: CASSLIAGVSYNEQFF
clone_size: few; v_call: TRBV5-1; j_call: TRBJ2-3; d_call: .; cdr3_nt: TGCGCCAGCAGCCCAGGGACTCCGTACACAGATACGCAGTATTTT; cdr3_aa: CASSPGTPYTDTQYF
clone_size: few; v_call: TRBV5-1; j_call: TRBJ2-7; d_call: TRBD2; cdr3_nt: TGCGCCAGCAGCCGAGCAAGCGGGGGGACCTACGAGCAGTACTTC; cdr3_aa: CASSRASGGTYEQYF
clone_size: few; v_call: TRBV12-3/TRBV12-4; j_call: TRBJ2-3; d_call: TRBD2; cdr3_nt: TGTGCCAGCAGACCCCGCGTAGCGGGAGGTATAGATACGCAGTATTTT; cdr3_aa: CASRPRVAGGIDTQYF
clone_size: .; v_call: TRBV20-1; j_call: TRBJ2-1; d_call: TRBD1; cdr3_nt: TGCAGTGCGGACCACACGGGACAGGGTGTGAATGAGCAGTTCTTC; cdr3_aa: CSADHTGQGVNEQFF
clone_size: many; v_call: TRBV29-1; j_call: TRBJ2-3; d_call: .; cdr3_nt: TGCAGCGGGCGGTCTGGAAATACGCAGTATTTT; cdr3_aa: CSGRSGNTQYF
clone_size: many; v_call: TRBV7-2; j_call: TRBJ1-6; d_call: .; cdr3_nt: TGTGCCAGCAGCTTAGACAGGGTTTCACCCCTCCACTTT; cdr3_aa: CASSLDRVSPLHF
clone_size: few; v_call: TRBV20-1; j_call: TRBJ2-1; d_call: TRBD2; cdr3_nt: TGCAGTGCTAGGGGGTTAGCGGGAGGTTTAGGGAAAAACAATGAGCAGTTCTTC; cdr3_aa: CSARGLAGGLGKNNEQFF
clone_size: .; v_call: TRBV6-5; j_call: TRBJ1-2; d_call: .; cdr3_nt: TGTGCCAGCAGTCGTAAGGGGTATGGCTACACCTTC; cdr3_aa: CASSRKGYGYTF
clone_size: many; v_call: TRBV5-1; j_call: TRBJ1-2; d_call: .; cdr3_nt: TGCGCCAGCAGCTTGGGGTCACTCTATGGCTACACCTTC; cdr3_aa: CASSLGSLYGYTF
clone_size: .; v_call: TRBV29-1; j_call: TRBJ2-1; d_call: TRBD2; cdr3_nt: TGCAGCGTTTTAACAGGACTAGCGGGGGGGCTGGATGAGCAGTTCTTC; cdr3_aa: CSVLTGLAGGLDEQFF
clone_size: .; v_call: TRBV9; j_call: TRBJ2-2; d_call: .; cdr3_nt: TGTGCCAGCAGCGCCTCTCTGGGGAACACCGGGGAGCTGTTTTTT; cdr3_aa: CASSASLGNTGELFF
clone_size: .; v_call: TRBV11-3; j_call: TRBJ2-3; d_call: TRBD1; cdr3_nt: TGTGCCAGCAGCACCCGGGACAGGGGTGGCACAGATACGCAGTATTTT; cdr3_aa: CASSTRDRGGTDTQYF
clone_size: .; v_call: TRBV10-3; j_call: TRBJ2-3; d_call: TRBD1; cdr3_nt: TGTGCCATCGGTGATAACAGGGGGACCTCTGGAGATACGCAGTATTTT; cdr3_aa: CAIGDNRGTSGDTQYF
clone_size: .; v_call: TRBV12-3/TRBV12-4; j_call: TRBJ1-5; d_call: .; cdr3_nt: TGTGCCAGCAGTCACGTCGGAGGCGGCAATCAGCCCCAGCATTTT; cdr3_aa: CASSHVGGGNQPQHF
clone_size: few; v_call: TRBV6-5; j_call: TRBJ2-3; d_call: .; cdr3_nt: TGTGCCAGCAGTTCGATCATGGATACGCAGTATTTT; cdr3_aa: CASSSIMDTQYF
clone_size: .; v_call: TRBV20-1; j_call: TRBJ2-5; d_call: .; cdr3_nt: TGCAGTGCTAGGTCTCGGGGGGCCCAAGAGACCCAGTACTTC; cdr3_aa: CSARSRGAQETQYF
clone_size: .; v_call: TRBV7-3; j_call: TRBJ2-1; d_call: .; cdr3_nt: TGTGCCAGCAGCTTAAATCAGAGAGAGCAGTTCTTC; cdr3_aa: CASSLNQREQFF
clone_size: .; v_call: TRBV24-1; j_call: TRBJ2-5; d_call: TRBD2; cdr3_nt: TGTGCCACCAGTGTCTGGCGGGGGGGCCATGAGACCCAGTACTTC; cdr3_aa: CATSVWRGGHETQYF
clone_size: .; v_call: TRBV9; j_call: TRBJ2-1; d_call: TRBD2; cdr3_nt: TGTGCCAGCAGCGTAGGACTAGCGGGGGGGCAAACTGAGCAGTTCTTC; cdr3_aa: CASSVGLAGGQTEQFF
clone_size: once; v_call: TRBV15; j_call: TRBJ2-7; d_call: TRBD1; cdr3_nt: TGTGCCACCAGCAGACAGGGGGACTCCTACGAGCAGTACTTC; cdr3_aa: CATSRQGDSYEQYF
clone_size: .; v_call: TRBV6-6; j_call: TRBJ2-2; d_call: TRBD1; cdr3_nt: TGTGCCAGCAGTTACCCGGGACAGGGGCGTTCCGGGGAGCTGTTTTTT; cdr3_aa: CASSYPGQGRSGELFF
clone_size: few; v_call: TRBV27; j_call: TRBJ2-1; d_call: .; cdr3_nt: TGTGCCAGCAGTAACGAGGGAGTCTCCTACAATGAGCAGTTCTTC; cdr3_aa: CASSNEGVSYNEQFF
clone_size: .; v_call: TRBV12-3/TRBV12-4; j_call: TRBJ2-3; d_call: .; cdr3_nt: TGTGCCAGCACCCAGAGCGTGGGCGCAGATATGCAGTATTTT; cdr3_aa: CASTQSVGADMQYF